Listed below are T cell receptor beta chains from one sample, sequenced in a study of cytomegalovirus exposure and HLA in healthy donors. The data were produced by immunoSEQ multiplex PCR, yet TCRdb's version contains in-frame clones alone and is incomplete. The data contain around 140,000 clones, just over 65% of them seen just once; the ten biggest clones take up over 5%. Material for sequencing was PBMCs. These receptor sequences come from a woman aged 55-69 years in good health and CMV-seronegative. Both conserved end residues are part of each CDR3. A D gene is named only where the DNA matches it firmly. Not every row has a clone size; where given, it reads once, few, many or a size class.

D gene: -
clone size: -
V gene: TRBV28
J gene: TRBJ2-7
CDR3 DNA: TGTGCCAGCAGTTCAGCCATGGGAGAGTGGTACTTC
CDR3 protein: CASSSAMGEWYF

D gene: TRBD1
clone size: few
V gene: TRBV4-1
J gene: TRBJ1-1
CDR3 DNA: TGCGCCAGCAGCCGCCCCTCGGACAGGGGGACTGAAGCTTTCTTT
CDR3 protein: CASSRPSDRGTEAFF

D gene: -
clone size: -
V gene: TRBV7-9
J gene: TRBJ1-6
CDR3 DNA: TGTTCCAGCCAACCTCTTAGCTCCTATAATTCACCCCTCCACTTT
CDR3 protein: CSSQPLSSYNSPLHF

D gene: -
clone size: -
V gene: TRBV6-5
J gene: TRBJ1-2
CDR3 DNA: TGTGCCAGCAGTTGGACAGCCTCCTATGGCTACACCTTC
CDR3 protein: CASSWTASYGYTF

D gene: -
clone size: -
V gene: TRBV19
J gene: TRBJ1-1
CDR3 DNA: TGTGCCAGTAGGACAGACATGAACACTGAAGCTTTCTTT
CDR3 protein: CASRTDMNTEAFF

D gene: -
clone size: few
V gene: TRBV7-2
J gene: TRBJ1-5
CDR3 DNA: TGTGCCAGCAGCTTAGCGACAGCCAGAGACGGTCAGCCCCAGCATTTT
CDR3 protein: CASSLATARDGQPQHF

D gene: -
clone size: -
V gene: TRBV23-1
J gene: TRBJ2-5
CDR3 DNA: TGCGCCAGCAGGCGACAGGATCAACGGGGAGAGACCCAGTACTTC
CDR3 protein: CASRRQDQRGETQYF

D gene: TRBD1
clone size: few
V gene: TRBV6-6
J gene: TRBJ2-7
CDR3 DNA: TGTGCCAGCAGCCTGGACAGGGGGCAGTACGAGCAGTACTTC
CDR3 protein: CASSLDRGQYEQYF

D gene: -
clone size: -
V gene: TRBV19
J gene: TRBJ1-5
CDR3 DNA: TGTGCCAGTAGTATAGATGGGGGGATCCAGCCCCAGCATTTT
CDR3 protein: CASSIDGGIQPQHF

D gene: -
clone size: -
V gene: TRBV19
J gene: TRBJ2-3
CDR3 DNA: TGTGCCAGTAGTGCCCGACTCTTCCCCGGTTACACAGATACGCAGTATTTT
CDR3 protein: CASSARLFPGYTDTQYF

D gene: -
clone size: -
V gene: TRBV11-1
J gene: TRBJ2-5
CDR3 DNA: TGTGCCAGCAGCTTAGCGAGAGAGACCCAGTACTTC
CDR3 protein: CASSLARETQYF

D gene: -
clone size: few
V gene: TRBV18
J gene: TRBJ1-1
CDR3 DNA: TGTGCCAGCTCACCAAGTATCGGGAACACTGAAGCTTTCTTT
CDR3 protein: CASSPSIGNTEAFF

D gene: -
clone size: -
V gene: TRBV6-6
J gene: TRBJ1-1
CDR3 DNA: TGTGCCAGCATCCCCCTCCGGGGGGCAGGTGCTGAAGCTTTCTTT
CDR3 protein: CASIPLRGAGAEAFF

D gene: -
clone size: -
V gene: TRBV29-1
J gene: TRBJ2-1
CDR3 DNA: TGCAGCGCGTGGGGGGGTGGGGGCTCCAATGAGCAGTTCTTC
CDR3 protein: CSAWGGGGSNEQFF

D gene: TRBD1
clone size: once
V gene: TRBV27
J gene: TRBJ2-7
CDR3 DNA: TGTGCCAGCAGTTCCCCGCGTACCGGGACAGGGAACGAGCAGTACTTC
CDR3 protein: CASSSPRTGTGNEQYF